A single sample is the source of the 19 T cell receptor beta chains below, sequenced in a study of CD8+ T cells in alopecia areata. Following RNA extraction, reverse transcription yielded cDNA that acted as the sequencing template. Method: immunoSEQ multiplex PCR; TCRdb's copy keeps in-frame clones and lacks some. This table has 220,000 or so clones, 50% to 65% appearing once. The sample consisted of CD4+ T cells sorted from blood, taken at week 0. The receptors derive from a human donor with alopecia areata.

The chain has TRBV4-1 and TRBJ1-3; a weak D match, TRBD1 (5 bases). The germline V and J ends were trimmed by 5 bases and 4 bases, with 15 bases remaining between them. The germline V gene has CDR1 MGHRA and CDR2 YSYEKL. This CDR3 region has 15 residues. In nucleotides, the CDR3 is TGCGCCAGCAGCGCCAGGGCGTTGGGCGGAAACACCATATATTTT. It codes for CASSARALGGNTIYF.

This chain connects TRBV4-2 to TRBJ1-2; tentatively, D is TRBD1 (5 bases). The germline V gene encodes CDR1 LGHNA and CDR2 YNFKEQ. The V and J ends lost 7 bases and 10 bases respectively, with 16 bases between them. The CDR3 is made up of 12 amino acids. The CDR3 coding sequence is TGTGCCAGCAATAGGGGTTCTGATTTCTACACCTTC. Translation gives CASNRGSDFYTF.

The chain has TRBV6-1 and TRBJ1-5; 9 bases are shared with TRBD1. The germline gives CDR1 MNHNS, CDR2 SASEGT. V trimming: 8 bases; J trimming: 5 bases; junction bases outside the gene matches: 7. The length of the CDR3 is 14 residues. CDR3 sequence: CASWGQGRDQPQHF. The DNA for the CDR3 is TGTGCCAGCTGGGGACAGGGACGAGATCAGCCCCAGCATTTT.

V usage is TRBV2 and J usage is TRBJ1-2; 9 positions agree with TRBD1. The length of the CDR3 is 14 residues. Unmatched junction bases numbered 5, after V lost 6 bases and J lost 3 bases. Germline-derived CDR1 and CDR2 are SNHLY and FYNNEI. CDR3 protein: CASRRDRVDYGYTF. CDR3 DNA sequence: TGTGCCAGCAGGAGGGACAGGGTAGACTATGGCTACACCTTC. Variable domain in full (rest from reference TRBV2 and TRBJ1-2): EPEVTQTPSHQVTQMGQEVILRCVPISNHLYFYWYRQILGQKVEFLVSFYNNEISEKSEIFDDQFSVERPDGSNFTLKIRSTKLEDSAMYFCASRRDRVDYGYTFGSGTRLTVV.

The chain has TRBV7-6 and TRBJ2-4, with D possibly matching TRBD2 (6 bases). V was shortened by 1 base and J by 3 bases, with 13 bases between the two germline ends. The CDR3 is 16 residues long. The V gene's germline CDR1 is SGHVS and CDR2 FNYEAQ. The CDR3 DNA reads TGTGCCAGCAGCTTAGAACCGGGGAGGAGCAAAAACATTCAGTACTTC. Residues: CASSLEPGRSKNIQYF.

The rearrangement links TRBV6-6 to TRBJ1-2, with 9 bases lining up with TRBD1. Germline trimming cut 7 bases from V and 7 bases from J; bases unmatched to any gene: 10. Germline CDR1 and CDR2: MNHNY and SVGAGI (reference sequence). CDR3 length: 14 amino acids. The CDR3 region has the DNA TGTGCCAGCATGACGGACAGGGGATCCGCTGGCTACACCTTC. The encoded protein is CASMTDRGSAGYTF.

This clone has a handful of counts. V is TRBV6-5 and J is TRBJ2-1; D is ambiguous. Germline V gene lookup returns CDR1 MNHEY and CDR2 SVGAGI. This CDR3 contains 15 residues. Between the trimmed V and J ends, which lost 6 bases and 6 bases, there was a span of 18 bases. Here the CDR3 DNA reads TGTGCCAGCAGACTCGACCCCCGCGCCGGCAATGAGCAGTTCTTC. It yields the protein CASRLDPRAGNEQFF.

V usage is TRBV25-1 and J usage is TRBJ1-2; 7 bases are shared with TRBD1. Per germline, CDR1 MGHDK and CDR2 SYGVNS. Trimming took 1 base from V and 2 from J; bases not matched to a gene: 10. The CDR3 totals 17 residues. DNA of the CDR3: TGTGCCAGCAGTGAATTGTCCAGCCCGGGACAGAACTATGGCTACACCTTC. This sequence encodes CASSELSSPGQNYGYTF.

The rearrangement links TRBV6-1 to TRBJ2-3; 7 nucleotides align to TRBD1. The CDR3 runs 15 residues. Germline CDR1 and CDR2: MNHNS and SASEGT. J was trimmed by 5 bases and V by 6 bases; bases with no gene match: 11. This chain's CDR3 is CASRFRQGEGDTQYF. The CDR3 DNA follows: TGTGCCAGCAGATTCAGACAGGGCGAAGGAGATACGCAGTATTTT.

Only one count was recorded for this clone. The chain links TRBV9 to TRBJ1-1; tentatively, D is TRBD1 (5 bases). The germline gives CDR1 SGDLS, CDR2 YYNGEE. This CDR3 has 17 amino acids. V was trimmed by 3 bases and J by 3 bases, leaving 21 bases between them. The CDR3 sequence: CASSAPENRPRDTEAFF. For the CDR3, the DNA is TGTGCCAGCAGCGCCCCAGAAAACAGGCCGAGAGACACTGAAGCTTTCTTT.

This clone showed up just once. The rearrangement uses TRBV30 and TRBJ2-1, with D possibly being TRBD2 (6 bases). This CDR3 contains 15 residues. The germline gives CDR1 GTSNPN, CDR2 SVGIG (reference sequence). V lost 4 bases to trimming and J lost 0 bases, with 13 bases between them. The CDR3 DNA reads TGTGCCTGGACTAGAACTAGCTACTCCTACAATGAGCAGTTCTTC. The encoded protein is CAWTRTSYSYNEQFF.

V is TRBV30 and J is TRBJ1-2, with 7 nucleotides matching TRBD1. J gave up 6 bases and V 0 bases, and 4 bases lay outside the gene matches. The CDR3 length is 13 residues. Germline V gene data show CDR1 as GTSNPN and CDR2 as SVGIG (reference sequence). DNA of the CDR3: TGTGCCTGGAGTGTAGGGGGCGGTCATGGCTACACCTTC. It translates to CAWSVGGGHGYTF.

The chain recombines TRBV5-6 with TRBJ2-3; 8 bases fit TRBD1. Germline loops: CDR1 SGHDT, CDR2 YYEEEE. Trimming removed 3 bases from V and 4 bases from J; junction bases left unmatched: 7. CDR3 length equals 15 residues. CDR3 in DNA: TGTGCCAGCAGCTCATGGAAACAGGGGGCAGATACGCAGTATTTT. Translating it yields CASSSWKQGADTQYF.

This clone was seen a handful of times. Written as DNA, the CDR3 is TGTGCCAGCAGTGATCCTACCGGGACACCGAATGGCTACACCTTC. Encoded protein: CASSDPTGTPNGYTF. The chain links TRBV25-1 to TRBJ1-2; possible D gene TRBD1, 6 bases. The CDR3 has 15 residues. CDR1 and CDR2 from the germline V gene are MGHDK and SYGVNS. V was clipped by 3 bases and J by 6 bases, with 17 bases between them.

The rearrangement links TRBV15 to TRBJ1-6, with unresolved D. Trimming cost V 1 base and J 14 bases, with 15 bases left between them. Germline V gene lookup returns CDR1 LNHNV and CDR2 YYDKDF (reference sequence). This CDR3 contains 14 residues. The CDR3 here is CATSRGGRSSALHF. The CDR3 region has the DNA TGTGCCACCAGCAGAGGTGGCCGCTCGTCGGCCCTCCACTTT.

The genes are TRBV30 and TRBJ2-1, with 13 bases matching TRBD2. The CDR3 contains 16 residues. V was pared by 6 bases and J by 8 bases, with 13 bases of the junction left unmatched. Germline V gene data show CDR1 as GTSNPN and CDR2 as SVGIG (reference sequence). CDR3 in amino acids: CACLRAGLAGAHEQFF. The CDR3 DNA reads as TGTGCCTGCCTCAGGGCAGGACTAGCGGGAGCGCATGAGCAGTTCTTC.

The genes are TRBV4-2 and TRBJ2-7; TRBD2 aligns across 7 bases. Germline assignment: CDR1 LGHNA and CDR2 YNFKEQ. The CDR3 sequence is 16 residues long. Germline trimming cut 3 bases from V and 1 base from J; bases unmatched to any gene: 9. DNA for the CDR3: TGTGCCAGCAGCCATTTCCACCGGGAGGAGTCCTACGAGCAGTACTTC. This codes for CASSHFHREESYEQYF.

This clone was picked up a small number of times. The chain combines TRBV30 with TRBJ2-1; TRBD2 aligns across 12 bases. Trimming cost V 6 bases and J 12 bases; bases outside gene matches: 12. The germline gives CDR1 GTSNPN, CDR2 SVGIG (reference sequence). The CDR3 has 14 residues. The CDR3 DNA sequence: TGTGCCTGTAGACTAGCGGGAGATTCCCCCATGCAGTTCTTC. This encodes CACRLAGDSPMQFF.

The chain uses TRBV5-8 and TRBJ1-3; D unresolved. Germline CDR1 SGHTS, CDR2 YDEGEE. The CDR3 has 15 amino acids. Between the trimmed V and J ends, which lost 0 bases and 4 bases, there was a span of 11 bases. This CDR3 reads CASSLGELYGNTIYF. CDR3 in DNA: TGTGCCAGCAGCTTGGGGGAGCTGTACGGAAACACCATATATTTT. Full variable domain (remainder filled in from reference TRBV5-8 and TRBJ1-3): EAGVTQSPTHLIKTRGQQATLRCSPISGHTSVYWYQQALGLGLQFLLWYDEGEERNRGNFPPRFSGRQFPNYSSELNVNALELEDSALYLCASSLGELYGNTIYFGEGSWLTVV.